This T cell receptor (beta chain) is from a study of CD8+CD57+ T cells in acquired aplastic anemia listed by TCRdb under 2018. Context from the whole study: On average, sorted CD4+ and CD8+ cells yielded approximately 3 ug of extracted DNA, with a range of about 0.17 to 27.4 ug. CD8+CD57+ expansion was defined as a frequency above the mean frequency observed in healthy subjects. Overall study results and their limits: Although around 30 CD8+ CDR3 sequences were shared by patients and controls, these sequences appeared highly expressed in patients and within the immunodominant clones of patients. Between patients and healthy controls, no significant difference in CD8+ Simpson's diversity was found (P=0.060).

Genomic DNA was used as template for profiling of TCR beta VDJ combinations and CDR3 sequences. TCR repertoire sequencing was run on an Illumina HiSeq 2000. On the authors' methods: TRBV/TRBJ rearrangement plots, CDR3 size and DJ length profiles, and Simpson's diversity index were used to assess repertoires. The most abundant DNA sequence in the deep sequencing data was taken as the immunodominant clone. CDR3 amino acid sequences were screened for sharing across subjects and were compared with published repertoires and the VDJdb database. TCRdb ran its own pipeline on the public reads, namely fastp trimming at Q25 and MiXCR clone calling, and kept in-frame beta chains. Each record represents a unique CDR3 protein, reported with the most common genes and DNA among its rows. The authors' filters were not applied to this entry. The sample data list fewer than 200,000 distinct CDR3 sequences, and about 64% of these were observed just once. The top ten clones comprise approximately 50% of the sample.

Worth noting for this clonotype: Its antigen specificity is not known. No much larger clone exists at a distance of one base, and base qualities are not known.

Flow cytometry had shown CD8+CD57+ cell expansion in the patients selected for sequencing. All patients had severe acquired aplastic anemia diagnosed by International Study of Aplastic Anemia and Agranulocytosis and Camitta criteria. At the time blood was sampled, none of the patients had received any therapy. In this study, sorted CD4+ and CD8+ T cells from the blood of healthy subjects and of severe aplastic anemia patients had their TCR repertoires deep-sequenced. Patients were enrolled under clinicaltrials.gov protocols 00001620, 01623167, 00001397, 00071045, 00081523 and 00961064 in the USA. Ficoll-Paque density gradient centrifugation was used to isolate peripheral blood mononuclear cells. Before DNA was extracted, CD4+ and CD8+ T cells were sorted using either FACS or magnetic beads. Spanning cysteine to phenylalanine, the CDR3 consists of 12 amino acids. Just the 36-base CDR3 DNA is kept, in frame starting at base 1. The V and J ends are trimmed by 5 bases and 3 bases, leaving 8 bases between them. The germline V gene gives CDR1 as SGHVS and CDR2 as FQNEAQ.

Specimen: sorted CD4+, CD8+, or CD8+CD57+ T cells (not recorded which) from PBMCs. This receptor was obtained from a human donor with aplastic anemia. The rearrangement combines TRBV7-8 with TRBJ2-7, with the identity of the D gene unclear. The DNA sequence is TGTGCCAGCAGCCGACCTAGCTACGAGCAGTACTTC. Its protein reads: CASSRPSYEQYF.